One sample yielded the 31 T cell receptor beta chains listed below, sequenced in a study of blood T cell repertoires in COVID-19. The assay was immunoSEQ multiplex PCR, and TCRdb's table has in-frame clones only and misses some. In the table there are around 52,000 clones, about four fifths of which are singletons. Sequenced input: peripheral blood. Source of these receptors: a woman aged 60 to 75 with acute or convalescent COVID-19.

The chain carries TRBV7-8 and TRBJ1-4, with TRBD1 matching over 7 bases. V lost 5 bases to trimming and J lost 4 bases; unmatched junction nucleotides: 10. The CDR3 runs to 16 residues. The germline V gene has CDR1 SGHVS and CDR2 FQNEAQ. CDR3 sequence: CASSPLVRDSNEKLFF. The CDR3 coding sequence is TGTGCCAGCAGCCCGCTCGTCCGGGACAGTAATGAAAAACTGTTTTTT. Full variable domain (rest looked up from reference TRBV7-8 and TRBJ1-4): GAGVSQSPRYKVAKRGQDVALRCDPISGHVSLFWYQQALGQGPEFLTYFQNEAQLDKSGLPSDRFFAERPEGSVSTLKIQRTQQEDSAVYLCASSPLVRDSNEKLFFGSGTQLSVL.

This rearrangement joins TRBV11-2 to TRBJ1-2, with D perhaps TRBD1 (5 bases). V was pared by 5 bases and J by 4 bases, with 17 bases between. This CDR3 has 15 amino acids. In germline, CDR1 is SGHAT, CDR2 FQNNGV. The CDR3 protein is CASSTSQRGLYGYTF. In DNA form, the CDR3 reads TGTGCCAGCAGCACCTCCCAAAGGGGCCTCTATGGCTACACCTTC.

The chain recombines TRBV7-3 with TRBJ2-3; 9 bases map to TRBD2. Germline V CDR1 and CDR2: SGHTA, FQGTGA. This CDR3 spans 15 amino acids. With 2 bases clipped from V and 4 bases from J, the junction kept 4 bases outside the gene matches. CDR3 loop: CASSLLAGFADTQYF. The CDR3 DNA reads TGTGCCAGCAGCTTACTAGCGGGGTTCGCAGATACGCAGTATTTT.

The rearrangement links TRBV7-2 to TRBJ2-3; tentative D call: TRBD2 (5 bases). Germline-derived CDR1 and CDR2 are SGHTA and FQGNSA. Trimming shortened V by 4 bases and J by 2 bases, and 13 bases separated the two germline ends. The CDR3 is made up of 15 amino acids. This CDR3 reads CASSSRGLLTDTQYF. CDR3 in DNA: TGTGCCAGCAGCTCCCGAGGGCTGCTCACAGATACGCAGTATTTT.

This clone was detected only a few times. The CDR3 sequence: CASSQDHSRHTIYF. The CDR3 nucleotides read TGTGCCAGCAGCCAAGACCACAGTCGGCACACCATATATTTT. The rearrangement links TRBV3-1 (or the pseudogene TRBV3-2) to TRBJ1-3; no clear D. The germline V and J ends were trimmed by 0 bases and 8 bases, with 11 bases remaining between them. Looked up from germline, CDR1 is LGHDT and CDR2 is YNNKEL (reference sequence). The CDR3 spans 14 residues.

The rearrangement joins TRBV30 to TRBJ1-1, with no clear D. Germline V gene data show CDR1 as GTSNPN and CDR2 as SVGIG (reference sequence). The V end was cut by 3 bases, the J end by 0 bases, with 5 bases between. This CDR3 region has 12 residues. This chain's CDR3 is CAWSLMNTEAFF. The CDR3 bases are TGTGCCTGGAGCCTTATGAACACTGAAGCTTTCTTT.

This clone has only a few counts. The gene calls are TRBV7-2 and TRBJ2-7, with 12 nucleotides matching TRBD2. This CDR3 is 15 amino acids long. V was clipped by 3 bases and J by 2 bases; unmatched bases: 2. Germline assignment: CDR1 SGHTA and CDR2 FQGNSA. The CDR3 loop reads CASSLTSGGTYEQYF. CDR3 nucleotides: TGTGCCAGCAGCTTGACTAGCGGGGGAACCTACGAGCAGTACTTC.

The chain employs TRBV14 and TRBJ1-3; no clear D. Germline-derived CDR1 and CDR2 are SGHDN and FVKESK. Trimming stripped 4 bases from V and 4 bases from J, with 11 bases between. The CDR3 consists of 14 residues. Here the CDR3 DNA reads TGTGCCAGCAGCCCACTAAGCCTCGGAAACACCATATATTTT. Translating it yields CASSPLSLGNTIYF.

This chain links TRBV3-1 (or the pseudogene TRBV3-2) with TRBJ1-2, with TRBD1 matching over 8 bases. This CDR3 has 15 residues. J gave up 5 bases and V 2 bases, and 7 bases lay outside the gene matches. Per the germline V gene, CDR1 is LGHDT and CDR2 is YNNKEL (reference sequence). The CDR3 bases are TGTGCCAGCAGCCAAAGCTCAGGGGGCCGGTATGGCTACACCTTC. This sequence encodes CASSQSSGGRYGYTF.

The chain couples TRBV7-9 to TRBJ2-7; 7 bases line up with TRBD1. Trimming removed 5 bases from V and 3 bases from J; junction bases left unmatched: 16. The CDR3 has 17 amino acids. Germline CDR1 and CDR2: SEHNR and FQNEAQ (reference sequence). The CDR3 is CASSPPLRDRDFYEQYF. The CDR3 coding sequence is TGTGCCAGCAGCCCCCCCCTCCGGGACAGAGACTTCTACGAGCAGTACTTC. Full variable domain (outside the CDR3, taken from reference TRBV7-9 and TRBJ2-7): DTGVSQNPRHKITKRGQNVTFRCDPISEHNRLYWYRQTLGQGPEFLTYFQNEAQLEKSRLLSDRFSAERPKGSFSTLEIQRTEQGDSAMYLCASSPPLRDRDFYEQYFGPGTRLTVT.

The chain recombines TRBV6-5 with TRBJ1-1, with no clear D. CDR1 is MNHEY, CDR2 SVGAGI, per germline. The CDR3 length is 14 residues. V lost 6 bases and J 10 bases, leaving 21 bases between the germline ends. CDR3 sequence: CASRGYKSLEGAFF. The CDR3 nucleotides read TGTGCCAGCAGGGGCTATAAGTCGCTTGAGGGAGCTTTCTTT.

The V and J genes are TRBV10-3 and TRBJ1-2, with 9 bases lining up with TRBD1. V dropped 1 base and J dropped 3; count of bases not matched to a gene: 3. The CDR3 sequence is 15 residues long. Germline V lookup: CDR1 ENHRY, CDR2 SYGVKD. The CDR3 is CAISEYRGQDYGYTF. DNA of the CDR3: TGTGCCATCAGTGAGTACAGGGGGCAGGACTATGGCTACACCTTC.

The V call is TRBV27, the J call TRBJ2-3, with D uncertain. This CDR3 is built from 13 residues. V lost 4 bases, J lost 5 bases, and 10 bases lay in between. The germline CDR1 and CDR2 sequences are MNHEY and SMNVEV (reference sequence). Here the CDR3 reads CASSSSPLDTQYF. CDR3 sequence (DNA): TGTGCCAGCAGTTCATCCCCCCTAGATACGCAGTATTTT.

The chain recombines TRBV19 with TRBJ2-5; TRBD1 matches at 7 bases. The CDR3 totals 14 residues. After removal of 5 bases from V and 6 bases from J, the junction contained 9 bases not matched to a gene. Per germline, CDR1 LNHDA and CDR2 SQIVND (reference sequence). The CDR3 DNA reads as TGTGCCAGTAGTCTTGACAGGGTAACGCAGACCCAGTACTTC. This translates into CASSLDRVTQTQYF.

The chain employs TRBV10-2 and TRBJ2-5; TRBD2 is a possible D gene (6 bases). Trimming took 6 bases from V and 7 from J, leaving 12 bases between them. CDR3 length: 12 residues. Germline V gene data show CDR1 as WSHSY and CDR2 as SAAADI. The CDR3 protein is CASSTLEGTQYF. CDR3 DNA: TGCGCCAGCAGCACATTGGAGGGGACCCAGTACTTC.

The chain recombines TRBV30 with TRBJ2-5; D might be TRBD1 (5 bases). The CDR3 runs 14 residues. V was shortened by 1 base and J by 5 bases, with 14 bases between the two germline ends. CDR1 and CDR2 from the germline V gene are GTSNPN and SVGIG (reference sequence). The CDR3 coding sequence is TGTGCCTGGAGTGCCGACAGTGTCAGGGAGACCCAGTACTTC. The encoded protein is CAWSADSVRETQYF.

The gene calls are TRBV6-2 or TRBV6-3 and TRBJ2-2; D call uncertain. Trimming pared 5 bases from V and 0 bases from J, leaving 7 bases between. From germline, CDR1 is MNHEY and CDR2 SVGEGT. The CDR3 is 14 residues long. Written as DNA, the CDR3 is TGTGCCAGCAGTAACCCAGCGAACACCGGGGAGCTGTTTTTT. It yields the protein CASSNPANTGELFF.

This clone was found once. The rearrangement links TRBV24-1 to TRBJ2-1; D is possibly TRBD1 (6 bases). V shed 4 bases and J shed 5 bases, with 20 bases lying between them. Germline V gives CDR1 KGHDR, CDR2 SFDVKD. The CDR3 has 17 amino acids. The CDR3 protein is CATSDRTGNPSDNEQFF. The CDR3, as DNA: TGTGCCACCAGTGACAGAACAGGGAACCCCTCTGACAATGAGCAGTTCTTC.

The chain links TRBV11-2 to TRBJ1-3, with D unresolved. Between the trimmed V and J ends, which lost 0 bases and 0 bases, there was a span of 18 bases. This CDR3 region has 19 residues. The V gene's germline CDR1 is SGHAT and CDR2 FQNNGV. For the CDR3, the DNA is TGTGCCAGCAGCTTAGACGCCAGGCCCCCAGCCTTCTCTGGAAACACCATATATTTT. This encodes CASSLDARPPAFSGNTIYF. The full variable domain, rest sourced from reference TRBV11-2 and TRBJ1-3, is EAGVAQSPRYKIIEKRQSVAFWCNPISGHATLYWYQQILGQGPKLLIQFQNNGVVDDSQLPKDRFSAERLKGVDSTLKIQPAKLEDSAVYLCASSLDARPPAFSGNTIYFGEGSWLTVV.

V and J are TRBV12-3 or TRBV12-4 and TRBJ1-4; 9 nucleotides align to TRBD1. Germline trimming cut 6 bases from V and 5 bases from J; bases unmatched to any gene: 1. The CDR3 is 13 amino acids. In DNA form, the CDR3 reads TGTGCCAGCAGGGGGACAGGGAATGAAAAACTGTTTTTT. As protein: CASRGTGNEKLFF.

The chain is built from TRBV30 and TRBJ2-2; D may be TRBD1 (5 bases). Germline V lookup: CDR1 GTSNPN, CDR2 SVGIG (reference sequence). The CDR3 contains 16 residues. The ends were cut back, 0 bases at V and 4 bases at J, with 15 bases in the middle. In nucleotides, the CDR3 is TGTGCCTGGAGTGTACGAAAGGGGCCCAGCACCGGGGAGCTGTTTTTT. Translated, it gives CAWSVRKGPSTGELFF.

The rearrangement uses TRBV10-3 and TRBJ2-5; 7 nucleotides line up with TRBD1. CDR1 ENHRY and CDR2 SYGVKD come from the germline V gene. The CDR3 extends over 14 amino acids. The ends lost 6 bases at V and 5 bases at J; junction bases unmatched: 9. CDR3 loop: CAIRPTGVGETQYF. The CDR3 coding sequence is TGTGCCATCAGACCTACAGGGGTAGGGGAGACCCAGTACTTC.

The chain couples TRBV16 to TRBJ2-3, with 8 bases matching TRBD1. Trimming cost V 7 bases and J 0 bases; bases outside gene matches: 6. CDR1 is KGHSY and CDR2 is FQNENV in the germline V gene. The CDR3 has 15 amino acids. This CDR3 reads CASTDRGASTDTQYF. In DNA, the CDR3 is TGTGCCAGCACAGACAGGGGAGCTAGCACAGATACGCAGTATTTT. The variable domain in full, with the rest retrieved from reference TRBV16 and TRBJ2-3, is GEEVAQTPKHLVRGEGQKAKLYCAPIKGHSYVFWYQQVLKNEFKFLISFQNENVFDETGMPKERFSAKCLPNSPCSLEIQATKLEDSAVYFCASTDRGASTDTQYFGPGTRLTVL.

This chain uses TRBV6-5 with TRBJ1-5, with 8 positions matching TRBD1. Germline V lookup: CDR1 MNHEY, CDR2 SVGAGI. The CDR3 runs 14 residues. Unmatched junction bases numbered 9, after V lost 8 bases and J lost 6 bases. The CDR3 bases are TGTGCCAGCGGGGGGACAGGTACACCTCAGCCCCAGCATTTT. Translated: CASGGTGTPQPQHF.

The rearrangement joins TRBV5-4 to TRBJ2-1; 13 positions match TRBD2. Germline CDR1 is SGHNT and CDR2 is YYREEE (reference sequence). This CDR3 is 15 amino acids long. V lost 1 base to trimming and J lost 7 bases; unmatched junction nucleotides: 2. The CDR3 loop is CASSLTSGGENEQFF. The CDR3 bases are TGTGCCAGCAGCTTGACTAGCGGGGGGGAAAATGAGCAGTTCTTC.

V is TRBV25-1 and J is TRBJ1-4; the D gene is possibly TRBD1 (6 bases). The CDR3 is 14 amino acids. The germline gives CDR1 MGHDK, CDR2 SYGVNS. Trimming removed 5 bases at V and 4 bases at J, with 11 bases between. Written as DNA, the CDR3 is TGTGCCAGCAGTCGGAGGGGGGGTAATGAAAAACTGTTTTTT. It specifies CASSRRGGNEKLFF.

This clone was found a few times. The chain carries TRBV29-1 and TRBJ1-1, with D uncertain. The V gene's germline CDR1 is SQVTM and CDR2 ANQGSEA. V shed 3 bases and J shed 5 bases, with 13 bases lying between them. The CDR3 is 13 amino acids. The CDR3 bases are TGCAGCGTTGACGAGGCAACGGCTACTGAAGCTTTCTTT. This gives the protein CSVDEATATEAFF.

The V gene is TRBV4-3, the J gene TRBJ2-2; D may be TRBD2 (5 bases). The germline V gene encodes CDR1 LGHNA and CDR2 YSLEER. The CDR3 runs to 16 residues. V gave up 0 bases and J gave up 3 bases, with 11 bases separating them. The CDR3 loop is CASSQDEGGYTGELFF. In DNA form, the CDR3 reads TGCGCCAGCAGCCAAGACGAGGGCGGCTACACCGGGGAGCTGTTTTTT.

The chain is built from TRBV19 and TRBJ1-1; TRBD1 might be the D (6 bases). This CDR3 has 15 amino acids. The V and J ends lost 2 bases and 1 base respectively, with 11 bases between them. Germline loops: CDR1 LNHDA, CDR2 SQIVND (reference sequence). CDR3 bases: TGTGCCAGTAGTATACAGGGGTCTAAGAACACTGAAGCTTTCTTT. Amino acid sequence: CASSIQGSKNTEAFF.

With regard to this clone: A junction boundary mismatches the germline segment, possibly from a read error. CDR3 bases: TGTGCCAGCAGCAAAGAACTGGGACTAGCGGGGGGCAGCCCAGATACGCAGTATTTT. Protein sequence: CASSKELGLAGGSPDTQYF. The genes are TRBV3-1 (or the pseudogene TRBV3-2) and TRBJ2-3; TRBD2 matches 15 bases. The V gene's germline CDR1 is LGHDT and CDR2 YNNKEL (reference sequence). The CDR3 is made up of 19 amino acids.

The chain has TRBV16 and TRBJ1-4; D unresolved. This CDR3 spans 15 amino acids. Germline V gene lookup returns CDR1 KGHSY and CDR2 FQNENV. Trimming removed 2 bases at V and 6 bases at J, with 13 bases between. CDR3 coding DNA: TGTGCCAGCAGCCAACGAGGAGGGAGTGATGAAAAACTGTTTTTT. This translates into CASSQRGGSDEKLFF. Together with reference TRBV16 and TRBJ1-4, the CDR3 gives the full variable domain: GEEVAQTPKHLVRGEGQKAKLYCAPIKGHSYVFWYQQVLKNEFKFLISFQNENVFDETGMPKERFSAKCLPNSPCSLEIQATKLEDSAVYFCASSQRGGSDEKLFFGSGTQLSVL.